This T cell receptor beta chain derives from a study of blood T cell repertoires in COVID-19. Across the study: Collection of acute and convalescent COVID-19 samples took place in the United States, Italy and Spain. In each case, the material was cDNA or gDNA derived from T cells, B-cell-depleted T cells, or PBMCs.

In the original processing: The authors estimated nucleated cell counts from reference gene primer amplification. Profiling relied on immunoSEQ multiplex PCR, and the TCRdb table lists in-frame clones only, not all of them. V, J and clone size are those of that table, while D and trimming were read from the DNA. The data hold about 260,000 clones, with around 87% observed a single time. Per the germline V gene, CDR1 is SGHRS and CDR2 is YFSETQ. Losses at the gene ends were 3 bases for V and 3 bases for J; bases not matched to a gene: 0. The CDR3 totals 14 residues. The V call is TRBV5-1, the J call TRBJ1-3, with TRBD1 matching over 10 bases. This TCR was recovered from a woman aged 40 to 55 who had recovered from COVID-19. The specimen was peripheral blood. CDR3 nucleotide sequence: TGCGCCAGCAGCTGGGACAGGGGTGGAAACACCATATATTTT. Residues: CASSWDRGGNTIYF.